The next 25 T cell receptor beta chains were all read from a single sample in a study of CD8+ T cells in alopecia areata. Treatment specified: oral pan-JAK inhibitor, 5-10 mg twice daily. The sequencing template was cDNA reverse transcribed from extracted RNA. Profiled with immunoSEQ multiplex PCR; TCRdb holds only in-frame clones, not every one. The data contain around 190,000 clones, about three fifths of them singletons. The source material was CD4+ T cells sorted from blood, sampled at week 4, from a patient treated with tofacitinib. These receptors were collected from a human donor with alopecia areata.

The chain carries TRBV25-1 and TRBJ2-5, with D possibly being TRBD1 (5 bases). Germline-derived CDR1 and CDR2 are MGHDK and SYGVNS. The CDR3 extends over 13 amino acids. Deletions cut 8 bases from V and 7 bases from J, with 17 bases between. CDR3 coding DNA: TGTGCCAGCGGGCATACTACAGGCGGGACCCAGTACTTC. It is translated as CASGHTTGGTQYF.

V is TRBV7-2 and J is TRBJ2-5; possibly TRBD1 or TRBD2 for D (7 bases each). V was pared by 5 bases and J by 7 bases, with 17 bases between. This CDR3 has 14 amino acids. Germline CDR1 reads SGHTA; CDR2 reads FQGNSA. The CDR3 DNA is TGTGCCAGCAGCCCCCAGGGGGGGTTAGGGACCCAGTACTTC. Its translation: CASSPQGGLGTQYF.

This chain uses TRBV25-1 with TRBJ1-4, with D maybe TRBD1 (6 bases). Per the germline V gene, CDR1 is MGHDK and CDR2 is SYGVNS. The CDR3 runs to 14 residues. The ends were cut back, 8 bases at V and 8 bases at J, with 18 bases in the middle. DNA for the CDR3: TGTGCCAGCGGGGACGGCAGGGGTGGCGAAAAACTGTTTTTT. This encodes CASGDGRGGEKLFF.

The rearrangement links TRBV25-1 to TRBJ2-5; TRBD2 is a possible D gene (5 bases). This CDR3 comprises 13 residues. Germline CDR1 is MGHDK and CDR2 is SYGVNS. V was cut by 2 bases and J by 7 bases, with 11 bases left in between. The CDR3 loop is CASSELGRGTQYF. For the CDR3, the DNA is TGTGCCAGCAGTGAACTAGGACGGGGGACCCAGTACTTC.

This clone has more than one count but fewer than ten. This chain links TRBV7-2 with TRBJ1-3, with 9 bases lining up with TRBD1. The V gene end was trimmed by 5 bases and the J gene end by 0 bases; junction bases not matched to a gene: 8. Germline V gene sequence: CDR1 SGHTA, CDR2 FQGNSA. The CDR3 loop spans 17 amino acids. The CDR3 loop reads CASSQGQGRFSGNTIYF. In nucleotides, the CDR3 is TGTGCCAGCAGCCAGGGACAGGGACGATTCTCTGGAAACACCATATATTTT.

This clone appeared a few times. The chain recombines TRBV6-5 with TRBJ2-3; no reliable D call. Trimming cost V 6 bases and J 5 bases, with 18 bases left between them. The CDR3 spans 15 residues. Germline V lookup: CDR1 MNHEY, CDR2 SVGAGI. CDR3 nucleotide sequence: TGTGCCAGCAGATGGAGAACTTCCTGGGGAGATACGCAGTATTTT. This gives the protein CASRWRTSWGDTQYF.

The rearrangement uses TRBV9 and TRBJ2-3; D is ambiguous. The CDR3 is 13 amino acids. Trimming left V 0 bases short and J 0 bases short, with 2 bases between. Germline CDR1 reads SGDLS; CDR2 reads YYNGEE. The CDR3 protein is CASSVGSTDTQYF. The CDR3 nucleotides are TGTGCCAGCAGCGTAGGCAGCACAGATACGCAGTATTTT.

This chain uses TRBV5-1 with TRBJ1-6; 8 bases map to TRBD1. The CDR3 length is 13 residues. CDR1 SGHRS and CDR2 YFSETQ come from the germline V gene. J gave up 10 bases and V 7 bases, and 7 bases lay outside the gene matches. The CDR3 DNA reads TGCGCCAGCCAGACAGGGGAGCGATCACCCCTCCACTTT. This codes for CASQTGERSPLHF.

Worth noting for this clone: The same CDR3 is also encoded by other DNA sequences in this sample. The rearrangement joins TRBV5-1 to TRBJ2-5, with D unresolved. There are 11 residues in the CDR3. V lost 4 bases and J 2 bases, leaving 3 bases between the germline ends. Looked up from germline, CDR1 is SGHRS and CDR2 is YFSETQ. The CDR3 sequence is CASSLQETQYF. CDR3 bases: TGCGCCAGCAGCCTTCAAGAGACCCAGTACTTC.

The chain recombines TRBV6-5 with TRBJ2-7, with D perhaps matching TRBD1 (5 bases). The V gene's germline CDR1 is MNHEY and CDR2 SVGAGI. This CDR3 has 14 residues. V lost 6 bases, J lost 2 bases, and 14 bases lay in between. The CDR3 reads CASSLTEQTYEQYF. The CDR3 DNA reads TGTGCCAGCAGCCTGACAGAGCAGACCTACGAGCAGTACTTC.

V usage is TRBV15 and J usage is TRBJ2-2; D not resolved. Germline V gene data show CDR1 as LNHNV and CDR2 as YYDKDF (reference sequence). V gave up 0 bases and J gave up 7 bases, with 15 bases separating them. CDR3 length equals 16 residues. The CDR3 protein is CATSRDGGESGGELFF. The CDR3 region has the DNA TGTGCCACCAGCAGAGATGGCGGAGAGAGTGGCGGGGAGCTGTTTTTT.

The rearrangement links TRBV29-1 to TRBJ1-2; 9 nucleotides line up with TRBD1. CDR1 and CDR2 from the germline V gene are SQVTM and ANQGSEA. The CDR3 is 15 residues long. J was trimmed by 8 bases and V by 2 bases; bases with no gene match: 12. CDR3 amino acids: CSVERAMGQGPGYTF. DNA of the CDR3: TGCAGCGTTGAAAGGGCGATGGGACAGGGACCCGGCTACACCTTC.

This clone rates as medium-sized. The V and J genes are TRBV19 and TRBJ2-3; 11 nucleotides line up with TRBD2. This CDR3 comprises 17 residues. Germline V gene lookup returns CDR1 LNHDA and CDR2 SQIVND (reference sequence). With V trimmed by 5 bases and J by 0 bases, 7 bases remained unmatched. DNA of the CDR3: TGTGCCAGTAGTGCCTTGGGACTAGCGGCTAGCACAGATACGCAGTATTTT. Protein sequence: CASSALGLAASTDTQYF.

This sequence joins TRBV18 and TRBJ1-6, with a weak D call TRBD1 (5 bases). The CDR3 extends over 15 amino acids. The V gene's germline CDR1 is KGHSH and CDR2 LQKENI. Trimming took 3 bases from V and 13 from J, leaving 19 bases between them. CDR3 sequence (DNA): TGTGCCAGCTCACCCGCCGGGACGGGCGTTGGGCCCCTCCACTTT. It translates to CASSPAGTGVGPLHF.

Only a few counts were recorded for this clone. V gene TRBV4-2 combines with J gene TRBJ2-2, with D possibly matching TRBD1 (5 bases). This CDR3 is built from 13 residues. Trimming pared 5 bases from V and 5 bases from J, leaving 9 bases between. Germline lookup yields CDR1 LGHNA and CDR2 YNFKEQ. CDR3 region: CASSGGATGELFF. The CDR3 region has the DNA TGTGCCAGCAGCGGTGGGGCGACCGGGGAGCTGTTTTTT.

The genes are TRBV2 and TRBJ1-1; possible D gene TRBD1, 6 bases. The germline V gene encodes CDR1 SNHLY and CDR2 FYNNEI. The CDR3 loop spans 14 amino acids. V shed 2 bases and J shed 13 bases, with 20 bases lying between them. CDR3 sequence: CASSEYGGAPVGFF. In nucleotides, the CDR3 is TGTGCCAGCAGTGAATACGGGGGCGCCCCAGTCGGTTTCTTT.

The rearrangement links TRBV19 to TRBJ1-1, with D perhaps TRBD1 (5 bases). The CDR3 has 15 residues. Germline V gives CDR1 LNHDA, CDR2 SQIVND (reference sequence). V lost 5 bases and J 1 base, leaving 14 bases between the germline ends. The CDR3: CASSRRQGPNTEAFF. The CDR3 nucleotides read TGTGCCAGTAGTCGAAGGCAGGGACCGAACACTGAAGCTTTCTTT.

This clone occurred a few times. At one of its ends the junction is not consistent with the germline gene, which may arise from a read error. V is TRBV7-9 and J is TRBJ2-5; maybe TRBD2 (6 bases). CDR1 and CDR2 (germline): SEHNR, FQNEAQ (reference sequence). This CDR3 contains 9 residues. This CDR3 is CGGCKTQYF. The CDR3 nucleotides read TGCGGGGGATGTAAGACCCAGTACTTC.

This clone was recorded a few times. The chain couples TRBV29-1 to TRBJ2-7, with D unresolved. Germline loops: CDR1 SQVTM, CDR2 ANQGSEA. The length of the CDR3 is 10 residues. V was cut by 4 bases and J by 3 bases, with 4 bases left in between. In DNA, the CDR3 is TGCAGCGTTGGGGACTACGAGCAGTACTTC. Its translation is CSVGDYEQYF.

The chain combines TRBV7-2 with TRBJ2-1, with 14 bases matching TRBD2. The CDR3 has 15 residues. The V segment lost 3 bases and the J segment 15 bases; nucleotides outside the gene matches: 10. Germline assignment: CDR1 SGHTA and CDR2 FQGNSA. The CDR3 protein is CASSFGTSGGLIRFF. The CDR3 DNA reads TGTGCCAGCAGCTTCGGGACTAGCGGGGGCCTCATAAGGTTCTTC.

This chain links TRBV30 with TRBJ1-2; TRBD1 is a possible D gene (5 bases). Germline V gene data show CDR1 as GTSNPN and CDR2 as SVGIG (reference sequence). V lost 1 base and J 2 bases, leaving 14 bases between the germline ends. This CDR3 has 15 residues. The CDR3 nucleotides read TGTGCCTGGAGTGCGGGTATCCGGGGGAACTATGGCTACACCTTC. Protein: CAWSAGIRGNYGYTF.

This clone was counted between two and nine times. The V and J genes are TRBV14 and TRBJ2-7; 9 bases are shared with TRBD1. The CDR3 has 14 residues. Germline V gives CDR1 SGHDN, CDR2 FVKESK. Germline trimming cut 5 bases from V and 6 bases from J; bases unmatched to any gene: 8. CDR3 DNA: TGTGCCAGCAGCTCGGGGACAGGGCCCCTCGAGCAGTACTTC. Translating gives CASSSGTGPLEQYF.

CDR3 region: CAWATGPHSNQPQHF. In nucleotides, the CDR3 is TGTGCCTGGGCGACAGGACCCCATAGCAATCAGCCCCAGCATTTT. V gene TRBV30 combines with J gene TRBJ1-5; tentatively, D is TRBD1 (6 bases). Trimming removed 5 bases at V and 0 bases at J, with 14 bases between. Per germline, CDR1 GTSNPN and CDR2 SVGIG (reference sequence). CDR3 length: 15 residues. The full variable domain, completed using reference TRBV30 and TRBJ1-5, is SQTIHQWPATLVQPVGSPLSLECTVEGTSNPNLYWYRQAAGRGLQLLFYSVGIGQISSEVPQNLSASRPQDRQFILSSKKLLLSDSGFYLCAWATGPHSNQPQHFGDGTRLSIL.

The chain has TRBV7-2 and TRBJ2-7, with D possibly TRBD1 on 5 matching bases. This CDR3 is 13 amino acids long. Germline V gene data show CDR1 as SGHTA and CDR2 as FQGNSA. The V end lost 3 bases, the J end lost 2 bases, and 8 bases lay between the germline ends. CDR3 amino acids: CASSFQGPYEQYF. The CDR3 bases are TGTGCCAGCAGCTTCCAGGGTCCCTACGAGCAGTACTTC.

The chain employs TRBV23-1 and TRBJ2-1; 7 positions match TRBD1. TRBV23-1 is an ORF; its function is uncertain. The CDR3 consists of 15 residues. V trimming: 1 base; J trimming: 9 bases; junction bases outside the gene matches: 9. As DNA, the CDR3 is TGCGCCAGCAGTCAATTGGAGACAGGGACGTTTGAGCAGTTCTTC. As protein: CASSQLETGTFEQFF.